This note documents a single TCR beta chain sequence. The antigen is unknown. The sample belongs to a study of OX40 agonist ivuxolimab in advanced cancers. The wider study: Patients took ivuxolimab, an agonistic anti-OX40 (CD134) antibody. Partial responses were achieved by three patients: one hepatocellular carcinoma, two cutaneous melanoma. At 82.7% male, the cohort had a mean age of around 56 years, ranging from roughly 20 to 85. Overall study findings and caveats: At 0.1 to 3.0 mg/kg, CD4+ and CD8+ blood T cells expanded clonally by week 6.

Trimming stripped 7 bases from V and 9 bases from J, with 25 bases between. There are 16 residues in the CDR3. Germline V gives CDR1 MNHEY, CDR2 SMNVEV (reference sequence). Clones were sequenced by immunoSEQ multiplex PCR, and TCRdb holds only the in-frame ones, with some missing. The sample lists just over 20,000 clones; approximately 73% were seen once. The rearrangement links TRBV27 to TRBJ2-1, with D tentatively TRBD2 (6 bases). Sequences were derived from CD4+ or CD8+ T cells sorted from blood, sampled in a trial of the OX40 agonist ivuxolimab. This clonotype originated in an adult with an advanced solid tumor such as melanoma, head and neck, liver or kidney cancer. The CDR3 spells CASNLDGLPEPGEQFF. The CDR3 DNA reads TGTGCCAGCAATCTAGATGGACTACCCGAACCAGGTGAGCAGTTCTTC.